This entry concerns a single T cell receptor (beta chain). The data originate from a study of CD8 T cells in Susac syndrome. Sequencing of TCR beta, carried out with a high-throughput approach, was applied to CD8+ and CD4+ T cells from the blood. As controls, healthy donors matched for age and sex were used. TEMRA cells were FACS-enriched, unlike CD8+ and CD4+ T cells, which were negatively isolated. RNA, at roughly 0.5 to 1 ug, was reverse transcribed with random hexamers. TCR beta CDR3 was amplified by immunoSEQ multiplex PCR. This amplification extended across 54 Vbeta and 13 Jbeta segments. TCRdb independently ran MiXCR on the immunoSEQ multiplex PCR reads; one entry per CDR3 protein. The sample records approximately 160,000 distinct CDR3 sequences, around 90% being singletons. The sequenced sample consisted of CD4+ T cells from PBMCs. This receptor was obtained from a human donor in good health.

The CDR3 loop reads CASTTGYTDTQYF. Written as DNA, the CDR3 is TGTGCCAGCACTACGGGTTACACAGATACGCAGTATTTT. This chain links TRBV2 with TRBJ2-3, with unresolved D. CDR1 is SNHLY, CDR2 FYNNEI, per germline. The CDR3 length is 13 residues. V was cut by 7 bases and J by 2 bases, with 10 bases left in between.